The next 7 T cell receptor beta chains were all read from a single sample in a study of cytomegalovirus exposure and HLA in healthy donors. In the PCR, 60 Vbeta and 13 Jbeta primers were used. Some clones are missing from TCRdb's copy, which holds only in-frame ones; the method was immunoSEQ multiplex PCR. The sample has around 210,000 clones. Sequenced material: PBMCs. Receptors originate from a young woman in good health and CMV-seropositive.

For the CDR3, the DNA is TGTGCCAGCAGAACCACAGGGATGAACACTGAAGCTTTCTTT. Residues: CASRTTGMNTEAFF. The rearrangement uses TRBV28 and TRBJ1-1; D might be TRBD1 (6 bases). The CDR3 contains 14 residues. Germline values: CDR1 MDHEN, CDR2 SYDVKM. V lost 6 bases to trimming and J lost 0 bases, with 11 bases between them. The full variable domain, rest sourced from reference TRBV28 and TRBJ1-1, is DVKVTQSSRYLVKRTGEKVFLECVQDMDHENMFWYRQDPGLGLRLIYFSYDVKMKEKGDIPEGYSVSREKKERFSLILESASTNQTSMYLCASRTTGMNTEAFFGQGTRLTVV.

The CDR3 region has the DNA TGTGCCAGCAGCTTAGAATCGCGGGTGAACACTGAAGCTTTCTTT. Its translation is CASSLESRVNTEAFF. The chain couples TRBV11-2 to TRBJ1-1, with no clear D. Looked up from germline, CDR1 is SGHAT and CDR2 is FQNNGV. The CDR3 runs to 15 residues. V was cut by 0 bases and J by 0 bases, with 8 bases left in between.

The J gene is TRBJ1-2, the V gene TRBV9; 8 bases map to TRBD1. Looked up from germline, CDR1 is SGDLS and CDR2 is YYNGEE. V lost 4 bases and J lost 3; bases outside the gene matches: 14. This CDR3 is built from 17 residues. The CDR3 reads CASSSLGGDRKYYGYTF. The CDR3 DNA is TGTGCCAGCAGCTCCCTAGGTGGGGACAGGAAATACTATGGCTACACCTTC.

This chain joins TRBV6-5 and TRBJ2-1; TRBD1 matches 7 bases. The CDR3 length is 15 residues. The V and J ends lost 7 bases and 4 bases, in that order; junction bases with no gene match: 10. CDR1 MNHEY and CDR2 SVGAGI come from the germline V gene. The CDR3 protein is CASTPERTGYNEQFF. In DNA form, the CDR3 reads TGTGCCAGCACTCCCGAAAGGACAGGTTACAATGAGCAGTTCTTC.

The rearrangement links TRBV5-4 to TRBJ1-6; D possibly corresponds to TRBD1 (5 bases). The V gene's germline CDR1 is SGHNT and CDR2 YYREEE (reference sequence). CDR3 length equals 13 residues. V lost 4 bases and J 10 bases, leaving 12 bases between the germline ends. CDR3 in amino acids: CASSLSQGSPLHF. Here the CDR3 DNA reads TGTGCCAGCAGCCTCTCCCAGGGATCACCCCTCCACTTT.

The chain has TRBV7-9 and TRBJ1-5; possibly TRBD1 for D (6 bases). V lost 2 bases to trimming and J lost 3 bases, with 11 bases between them. The CDR3 length is 15 residues. CDR1 is SEHNR and CDR2 is FQNEAQ in the germline V gene (reference sequence). CDR3 loop: CASSLSQGTNQPQHF. The CDR3 DNA is TGTGCCAGCAGCTTAAGTCAGGGGACCAATCAGCCCCAGCATTTT.

This chain's CDR3 is CASSSSTAYLSYEQYF. The CDR3 bases are TGTGCCAGCAGTTCGTCGACAGCCTACCTCTCCTACGAGCAGTACTTC. This chain uses TRBV28 with TRBJ2-7; D is perhaps TRBD1 (5 bases). The CDR3 has 16 residues. Trimming cost V 4 bases and J 0 bases, with 16 bases left between them. Germline CDR1 is MDHEN and CDR2 is SYDVKM.